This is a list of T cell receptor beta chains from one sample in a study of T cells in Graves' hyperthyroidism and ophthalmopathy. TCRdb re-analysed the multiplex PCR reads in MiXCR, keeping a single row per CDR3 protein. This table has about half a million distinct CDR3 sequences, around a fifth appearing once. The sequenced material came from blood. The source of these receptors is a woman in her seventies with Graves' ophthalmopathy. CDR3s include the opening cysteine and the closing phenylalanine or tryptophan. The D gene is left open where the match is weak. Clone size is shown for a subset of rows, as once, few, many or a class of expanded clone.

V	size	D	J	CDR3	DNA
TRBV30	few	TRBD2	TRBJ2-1	CAWTTRLAGGPSSYNEQFF	TGTGCCTGGACTACGAGACTAGCGGGAGGCCCTTCCTCCTACAATGAGCAGTTCTTC
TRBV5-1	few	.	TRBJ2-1	CASSPRGGGSYNEQFF	TGCGCCAGCAGCCCTAGAGGGGGGGGCTCCTACAATGAGCAGTTCTTC
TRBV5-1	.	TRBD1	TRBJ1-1	CASSMGQAEAFF	TGCGCCAGCAGCATGGGACAGGCTGAAGCTTTCTTT
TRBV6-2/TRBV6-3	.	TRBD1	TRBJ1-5	CASSHGGTGGYQPQHF	TGTGCCAGCAGTCACGGGGGGACAGGGGGGTATCAGCCCCAGCATTTT
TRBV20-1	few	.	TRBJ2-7	CSASQLDIVLEQYF	TGCAGTGCTAGCCAACTAGATATAGTACTCGAGCAGTACTTC
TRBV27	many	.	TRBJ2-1	CASSLSGGNEQFF	TGTGCCAGCAGTTTATCTGGGGGCAATGAGCAGTTCTTC
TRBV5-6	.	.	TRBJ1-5	CASSLRSTKPQHF	TGTGCCAGCAGCTTGCGCAGCACGAAGCCCCAGCATTTT
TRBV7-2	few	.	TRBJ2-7	CASSLGPGGHYEQYF	TGTGCCAGCAGCTTGGGCCCCGGGGGACACTACGAGCAGTACTTC
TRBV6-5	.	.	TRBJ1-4	CASSYSANEKLFF	TGTGCCAGCAGTTACTCAGCTAATGAAAAACTGTTTTTT
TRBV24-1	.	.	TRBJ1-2	CATSTGSYGYTF	TGTGCCACCAGTACAGGTTCCTATGGCTACACCTTC
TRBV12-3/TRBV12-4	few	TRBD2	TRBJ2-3	CASKGGASTDTQYF	TGTGCCAGCAAGGGAGGGGCAAGCACAGATACGCAGTATTTT
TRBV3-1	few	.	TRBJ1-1	CASSPGLGGVEAFF	TGTGCCAGCAGTCCCGGTCTTGGTGGGGTTGAAGCTTTCTTT
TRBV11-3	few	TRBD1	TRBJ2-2	CASSPDTGGLGELFF	TGTGCCAGCAGCCCAGATACAGGGGGTCTCGGGGAGCTGTTTTTT
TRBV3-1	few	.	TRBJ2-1	CASSPFPERLPYNEQFF	TGTGCCAGCAGCCCATTTCCGGAGAGGCTTCCCTACAATGAGCAGTTCTTC
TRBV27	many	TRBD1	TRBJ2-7	CASSNRGRYEQYF	TGTGCCAGCAGTAACAGGGGTCGCTACGAGCAGTACTTC
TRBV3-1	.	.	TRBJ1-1	CASSQALRWTEDTEAFF	TGTGCCAGCAGCCAAGCCCTACGTTGGACGGAAGACACTGAAGCTTTCTTT
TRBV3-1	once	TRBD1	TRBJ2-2	CAGSLRRDSFTGELFF	TGTGCCGGCAGCCTCAGACGGGACAGCTTTACCGGGGAGCTGTTTTTT
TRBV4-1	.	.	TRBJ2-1	CASSQGQSREQFF	TGCGCCAGCAGCCAAGGACAGAGTCGTGAGCAGTTCTTC
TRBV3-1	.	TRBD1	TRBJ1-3	CASSHLGTGLDTIYF	TGTGCCAGCAGCCATCTCGGGACAGGGCTTGACACCATATATTTT
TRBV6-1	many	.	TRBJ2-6	CASTASSGANVLTF	TGTGCCAGCACGGCGAGTTCAGGGGCCAACGTCCTGACTTTC
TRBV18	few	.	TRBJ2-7	CASSRVSSYEQYF	TGTGCCAGCTCACGGGTCTCTTCCTACGAGCAGTACTTC
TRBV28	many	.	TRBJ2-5	CASSLLGARETQYF	TGTGCCAGCAGTTTACTGGGCGCAAGAGAGACCCAGTACTTC
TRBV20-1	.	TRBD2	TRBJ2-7	CSAGTSGSSYEQYF	TGCAGTGCCGGGACTAGCGGGAGCTCCTACGAGCAGTACTTC
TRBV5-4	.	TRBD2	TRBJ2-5	CASSKEGLVGETQYF	TGTGCCAGCAGCAAAGAGGGACTAGTCGGAGAGACCCAGTACTTC
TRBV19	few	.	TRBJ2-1	CASRDWDNEQFF	TGTGCCAGCCGGGACTGGGACAATGAGCAGTTCTTC
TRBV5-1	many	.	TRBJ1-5	CASSLEGQPQHF	TGCGCCAGCAGCTTGGAAGGTCAGCCCCAGCATTTT